This T cell receptor beta chain derives from a study of blood T cell repertoires in COVID-19 (TCRdb year 2020). Regarding the study in general: ImmuneRACE Cohort 3 recovered participants were defined by two consecutive negative NP/OP PCR tests, healthcare professional clearance, or symptom resolution. The prospective study material was composed of cDNA or gDNA derived from T cells, B-cell-depleted T cells, or PBMCs. The repertoires were released in a freely available public database meant as a resource for research on the immune response to SARS-CoV-2. Samples covering the acute and convalescent phases of COVID-19 were provided by collaborators in the United States, Italy and Spain. The samples were drawn from the first 160 participants of the ongoing ImmuneRACE study and from 1,254 subjects provided by 6 global collaborators. Sample metadata almost always included a de-identified subject ID, COVID-19 status, age in years and sex. Where available, HLA class I and class II types were obtained from metadata supplied by the sample provider rather than from assay-based typing. The dataset comprised deeply sampled blood TCRbeta repertoires from subjects exposed to, actively infected with, or recovered from COVID-19. Broader findings and caveats from the paper: The amount of clinical and demographic metadata varied by source and participant and was provided uncurated.

Ends trimmed: V by 4 bases, J by 6 bases; bases unmatched to a gene: 12. CDR1 and CDR2, looked up from the germline V gene, are KGHDR and SFDVKD. CDR3 length: 16 amino acids, cysteine to phenylalanine. Only CDR3 DNA is held: 48 bases, read in frame from base 1. TCRbeta CDR3 regions were amplified from genomic DNA using the immunoSEQ Assay, a bias-controlled multiplex PCR. The original methods were these. The number of nucleated cells in each sample was estimated by amplification of reference gene primers within the assay. Sequence reads were collapsed and filtered to measure the absolute abundance of every unique TCRbeta CDR3 rearrangement. For each sample, productive Simpson clonality was calculated as the square root of Simpson's diversity index over productive rearrangements. Drawn from immuneACCESS, this table holds only the in-frame rearrangements with V and J called that TCRdb kept. Clones are partly lost; checked studies trace under half to an unresolved V gene and leave the rest unexplained. V and J calls and clone size are given by that table; D and trimming were obtained from the DNA. The sample table records about 200,000 clones; around 83% of these occur just once. Of the sample, 20% to 25% is held by the ten largest clones.

To note about this clone: The antigen this receptor binds is unknown. No base qualities exist here, and no much larger clone lies one base off it.

Enrolling through a virtual design, the prospective study's participants ranged in age from roughly 18 to 95 years and lived across around 25 United States geographic areas. In the prospective study, participants were assigned to cohorts based on the clinical history participants reported in a screening survey and a study questionnaire. Mobile phlebotomists in the prospective study collected whole blood, serum and a nasopharyngeal or oropharyngeal swab from every participant. Additional blood draws and questionnaires over a 2-month period could optionally be provided by prospective study participants. Before DNA extraction, prospective study blood samples were shipped either frozen or at room temperature.

The sample consisted of PBMCs or T cells enriched from blood (not recorded which). This receptor was identified in a woman aged 40 to 55 in a cohort exposed to, infected with or recovered from COVID-19 (not recorded which). Recombination joined TRBV24-1 with TRBJ2-5; TRBD1 lines up with 8 middle nucleotides. The CDR3 has the sequence CATSDSDRGLRQTQYF. The DNA is TGTGCCACCAGTGACTCAGACAGGGGACTTAGACAGACCCAGTACTTC.